This T cell receptor (beta chain) appears in the sequencing data of a study of blood T cell repertoires in COVID-19 (TCRdb year 2020). About the study as a whole: Samples covering the acute and convalescent phases of COVID-19 were provided by collaborators in the United States, Italy and Spain. The material from the prospective study consisted of cDNA or gDNA derived from T cells, B-cell-depleted T cells, or PBMCs. The repertoires were released in a freely available public database intended as a resource for research on the immune response to SARS-CoV-2. HLA class I and class II types, where available, came from metadata supplied by the sample provider rather than from assay-based typing. Deeply sampled blood TCRbeta repertoires from subjects exposed to, actively infected with, or recovered from COVID-19 were included in the dataset. Samples came from the ongoing ImmuneRACE study (first 160 participants) plus 1,254 subjects from 6 global collaborators. Nearly every sample came with metadata listing a de-identified subject ID, COVID-19 status, age in years and sex. Paper-wide results and their limitations: The quantity of clinical and demographic metadata differed by source and by participant and was supplied without curation.

The immunoSEQ Assay, a bias-controlled multiplex PCR, was used to amplify TCRbeta CDR3 regions from genomic DNA. Per the authors' processing: Nucleated cell counts per sample were estimated from amplification of reference gene primers within the assay. To quantify the absolute abundance of each unique TCRbeta CDR3 rearrangement, sequence reads were collapsed and filtered. For each sample, productive Simpson clonality was calculated as the square root of Simpson's diversity index across productive rearrangements. TCRdb holds this immuneACCESS table with in-frame rearrangements only. Some clones are missing; in checked studies, unresolved V genes explain under half, and the rest has no known cause. Clone size and V and J calls were adopted from that table, with D and trimming inferred from the DNA. A total of roughly 150,000 clones appear in this sample, around four fifths of them only once. The ten largest account for over 4% of the sample.

About this clone itself: It lacks a known antigen. No base quality values were provided; no much bigger clone lies one nucleotide off.

Enrolling through a virtual design, the prospective study's participants ranged in age from roughly 18 to 89 years and lived across some 23 United States geographic areas. In the prospective study, participants were assigned to cohorts based on the clinical history participants reported in a screening survey and a study questionnaire. Exposed participants had been in contact with someone with a PCR-confirmed or clinician-diagnosed COVID-19 case within 2 weeks of study entry. In the prospective study, mobile phlebotomists collected whole blood, serum and a nasopharyngeal or oropharyngeal swab from each participant. Over a roughly 2-month period, participants in the prospective study had the option of providing additional blood draws and questionnaires. Blood samples from the prospective study were shipped frozen or at room temperature prior to DNA extraction. The receptor's source is a man aged 65-85 years who had been exposed to COVID-19. The sample comprised PBMCs or T cells enriched from blood (not recorded which).

In nucleotides, the sequence is TGTGCCAGTAGTAATGGCATACAGGGGACGTGGGTTGGAGAAAAACTGTTTTTT. It encodes CASSNGIQGTWVGEKLFF. Here the chain combines TRBV19 and TRBJ1-4; a stretch of 7 junction bases matches TRBD1. The germline V and J ends show losses of 4 bases and 8 bases respectively, and no gene match explains 19 bases of the junction. CDR1 and CDR2 are drawn from the germline V gene (reference sequence): LNHDA, SQIVND. The CDR3 holds 18 amino acids from the cysteine to the phenylalanine. This entry keeps only the CDR3 DNA: 54 bases, framed from base 1.